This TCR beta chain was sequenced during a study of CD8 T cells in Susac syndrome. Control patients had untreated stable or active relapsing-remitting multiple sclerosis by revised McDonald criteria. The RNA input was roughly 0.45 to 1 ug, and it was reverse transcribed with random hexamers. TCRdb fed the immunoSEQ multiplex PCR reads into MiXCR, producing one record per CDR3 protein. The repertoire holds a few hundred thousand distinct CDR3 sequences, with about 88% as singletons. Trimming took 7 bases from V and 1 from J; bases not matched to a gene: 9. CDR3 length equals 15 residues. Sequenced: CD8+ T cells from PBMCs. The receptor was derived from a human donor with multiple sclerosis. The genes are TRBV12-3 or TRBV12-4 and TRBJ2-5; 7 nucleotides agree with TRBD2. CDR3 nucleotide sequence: TGTGCCAGCACCCTTTGGGGGACTATCCAAGAGACCCAGTACTTC. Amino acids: CASTLWGTIQETQYF.